Below, 19 T cell receptor beta chains from the same sample are listed, as sequenced in a study of T-cell memory formation after mild COVID-19. TCRdb re-derived calls from the 5' RACE reads in MiXCR, one entry per CDR3 protein. The sample has 90,000 to 120,000 distinct CDR3 sequences, 11% seen once. The sample taken for sequencing was PBMCs or a T cell subset sorted from them (not recorded which). The receptors shown here come from a man aged 18 to 35 who had mild COVID-19 (a few samples of this study predate the infection). Cell type and time point are not known.

The chain carries TRBV7-8 and TRBJ2-3; 8 bases align to TRBD2. V shed 5 bases, J shed 6 bases, and the junction held 13 bases outside the gene matches. Germline CDR1 and CDR2: SGHVS and FQNEAQ. The CDR3 spans 16 residues. The CDR3 nucleotides are TGTGCCAGCAGCCCTCGTCGGGGGGGGCGACAGGATACGCAGTATTTT. This translates into CASSPRRGGRQDTQYF.

The chain is built from TRBV19 and TRBJ2-7; 8 positions match TRBD2. Germline V gives CDR1 LNHDA, CDR2 SQIVND (reference sequence). Losses at the gene ends were 6 bases for V and 2 bases for J; bases not matched to a gene: 6. CDR3 size: 14 residues. As DNA, the CDR3 is TGTGCCAGTAGCCCGGGACTAGACACCTACGAGCAGTACTTC. Encoded protein: CASSPGLDTYEQYF.

In this sample, this clonotype turned up many times. The rearrangement uses TRBV4-1 and TRBJ2-7, with TRBD2 identical over 7 bases. The germline V gene has CDR1 MGHRA and CDR2 YSYEKL. This CDR3 has 15 residues. With 2 bases clipped from V and 0 bases from J, the junction kept 4 bases outside the gene matches. The CDR3 DNA follows: TGCGCCAGCAGCCAAACATCGGGAGGCTCCTACGAGCAGTACTTC. Translation gives CASSQTSGGSYEQYF.

This sequence joins TRBV30 and TRBJ2-7; a possible D gene is TRBD2 (5 bases). CDR3 length: 10 residues. Germline V gene sequence: CDR1 GTSNPN, CDR2 SVGIG (reference sequence). Trimming stripped 5 bases from V and 4 bases from J, with 6 bases between. As DNA, the CDR3 is TGTGCCTGGGGGAGTTACGAGCAGTACTTC. This encodes CAWGSYEQYF. The variable domain in full, with the rest retrieved from reference TRBV30 and TRBJ2-7, is SQTIHQWPATLVQPVGSPLSLECTVEGTSNPNLYWYRQAAGRGLQLLFYSVGIGQISSEVPQNLSASRPQDRQFILSSKKLLLSDSGFYLCAWGSYEQYFGPGTRLTVT.

In this sample, this clonotype turned up a few times. The chain employs TRBV11-2 and TRBJ2-2; the D is unclear. From germline, CDR1 is SGHAT and CDR2 FQNNGV. Trimming shortened V by 3 bases and J by 6 bases, and 5 bases separated the two germline ends. The CDR3 runs to 12 residues. Here the CDR3 reads CASSLTAGELFF. CDR3 DNA: TGTGCCAGCAGCTTGACGGCCGGGGAGCTGTTTTTT.

This clonotype was counted only a few times. This sequence joins TRBV6-5 and TRBJ2-1, with D perhaps given as TRBD1 or TRBD2 (5 bases each). The CDR3 totals 13 residues. V was clipped by 6 bases and J by 5 bases, with 11 bases between them. Per germline, CDR1 MNHEY and CDR2 SVGAGI. CDR3 loop: CASSYGGDNEQFF. CDR3 coding DNA: TGTGCCAGCAGCTATGGGGGAGACAATGAGCAGTTCTTC.

The chain uses TRBV6-8 and TRBJ1-6, with TRBD1 as a possible D gene (6 bases). Trimming left V 5 bases short and J 0 bases short, with 17 bases between. In germline, CDR1 is MNHGY, CDR2 SAAAGT. CDR3 length: 18 amino acids. The CDR3 loop is CASSAQDRTYSYNSPLHF. The CDR3 coding sequence is TGTGCCAGCAGTGCCCAAGACAGGACGTACTCCTATAATTCACCCCTCCACTTT.

A few counts support this clonotype. The chain uses TRBV5-1 and TRBJ2-3, with TRBD2 as a possible D gene (6 bases). V dropped 1 base and J dropped 1 base, with 19 bases sitting between them. CDR3 length: 18 residues. CDR1 and CDR2 from the germline V gene are SGHRS and YFSETQ. CDR3 in amino acids: CASSLYVPGEGGTDTQYF. CDR3 nucleotide sequence: TGCGCCAGCAGCTTGTATGTACCGGGGGAAGGTGGCACAGATACGCAGTATTTT.

This chain links TRBV14 with TRBJ2-1; the match to TRBD1 covers 10 bases. Germline CDR1 SGHDN, CDR2 FVKESK. The CDR3 totals 13 residues. Germline trimming cut 4 bases from V and 8 bases from J; bases unmatched to any gene: 2. CDR3 bases: TGTGCCAGCAGCCGACAGGGGGCCGATGAGCAGTTCTTC. As protein: CASSRQGADEQFF. Looking up the rest from reference TRBV14 and TRBJ2-1 gives the full variable domain: EAGVTQFPSHSVIEKGQTVTLRCDPISGHDNLYWYRRVMGKEIKFLLHFVKESKQDESGMPNNRFLAERTGGTYSTLKVQPAELEDSGVYFCASSRQGADEQFFGPGTRLTVL.

The chain links TRBV3-1 to TRBJ2-7, with no clear D. Trimming stripped 1 base from V and 0 bases from J, with 7 bases between. This CDR3 region has 14 residues. Germline V CDR1 and CDR2: LGHDT, YNNKEL (reference sequence). In DNA, the CDR3 is TGTGCCAGCAGCCAAGCAAGGTTCTCCTACGAGCAGTACTTC. As protein: CASSQARFSYEQYF.

The chain uses TRBV20-1 and TRBJ2-7; 8 bases fit TRBD2. Germline lookup yields CDR1 DFQATT and CDR2 SNEGSKA (reference sequence). The CDR3 has 13 residues. Germline trimming cut 6 bases from V and 4 bases from J; bases unmatched to any gene: 8. The CDR3 DNA sequence: TGCAGTGCCCGGGAGGGGGACCTATACGAGCAGTACTTC. Protein: CSAREGDLYEQYF.

This clonotype has only a few counts. V gene TRBV29-1 combines with J gene TRBJ2-1; no clear D. The CDR3 runs to 11 residues. The V end was cut by 4 bases, the J end by 9 bases, with 10 bases between. The germline gives CDR1 SQVTM, CDR2 ANQGSEA. CDR3 sequence: CSVVPGGEQFF. The CDR3 region has the DNA TGCAGCGTTGTACCAGGCGGTGAGCAGTTCTTC.

The CDR3 sequence: CASTSSGGIQETQYF. In nucleotides, the CDR3 is TGTGCCAGCACTTCTAGCGGGGGTATCCAAGAGACCCAGTACTTC. This sequence joins TRBV6-5 and TRBJ2-5; 10 nucleotides agree with TRBD2. The CDR3 length is 15 residues. V lost 7 bases and J lost 1; bases outside the gene matches: 6. CDR1 MNHEY and CDR2 SVGAGI come from the germline V gene.

This clonotype has only a few counts. The chain joins TRBV7-9 to TRBJ2-4; D uncertain. V lost 1 base, J lost 0 bases, and 10 bases lay in between. This CDR3 spans 16 amino acids. In germline, CDR1 is SEHNR, CDR2 FQNEAQ (reference sequence). Here the CDR3 reads CASSLEGTIAKNIQYF. The CDR3 region has the DNA TGTGCCAGCAGCTTAGAGGGAACTATAGCCAAAAACATTCAGTACTTC.

The chain recombines TRBV2 with TRBJ2-5; maybe TRBD2 (5 bases). V was clipped by 5 bases and J by 5 bases, with 15 bases between them. The CDR3 is made up of 14 amino acids. CDR1 is SNHLY, CDR2 FYNNEI, per germline. This chain's CDR3 is CASSPGLVRETQYF. As DNA, the CDR3 is TGTGCCAGCAGTCCCGGACTGGTAAGGGAGACCCAGTACTTC. Based on the CDR3 plus reference TRBV2 and TRBJ2-5, the full variable domain is EPEVTQTPSHQVTQMGQEVILRCVPISNHLYFYWYRQILGQKVEFLVSFYNNEISEKSEIFDDQFSVERPDGSNFTLKIRSTKLEDSAMYFCASSPGLVRETQYFGPGTRLLVL.

The chain combines TRBV7-3 with TRBJ2-3; D unresolved. This CDR3 has 16 residues. The V end was cut by 5 bases, the J end by 0 bases, with 15 bases between. The V gene's germline CDR1 is SGHTA and CDR2 FQGTGA. In nucleotides, the CDR3 is TGTGCCAGCAGCCTCGACCCACGCGCTAGCACAGATACGCAGTATTTT. Translated: CASSLDPRASTDTQYF.

The chain combines TRBV14 with TRBJ2-5; 12 bases map to TRBD2. The germline V gene has CDR1 SGHDN and CDR2 FVKESK. Trimming cost V 4 bases and J 5 bases; bases outside gene matches: 5. The CDR3 loop spans 15 amino acids. The chain's CDR3 is CASSLRLAGVETQYF. DNA of the CDR3: TGTGCCAGCAGCCTGCGACTAGCGGGGGTTGAGACCCAGTACTTC. Full variable domain (rest looked up from reference TRBV14 and TRBJ2-5): EAGVTQFPSHSVIEKGQTVTLRCDPISGHDNLYWYRRVMGKEIKFLLHFVKESKQDESGMPNNRFLAERTGGTYSTLKVQPAELEDSGVYFCASSLRLAGVETQYFGPGTRLLVL.

The sample holds a few counts of this clonotype. This sequence joins TRBV6-2 or TRBV6-3 and TRBJ2-7; TRBD1 aligns across 10 bases. V shed 6 bases and J 4 bases; nucleotides not matched to a gene: 12. The CDR3 has 16 amino acids. Per the germline V gene, CDR1 is MNHEY and CDR2 is SVGEGT. The CDR3, as DNA: TGTGCCAGCAGACTCTACCGGGACAGGGGATGGTACGAGCAGTACGTC. Residues: CASRLYRDRGWYEQYV.

This clonotype was recorded a few times. The gene calls are TRBV5-1 and TRBJ1-3; D is undetermined. CDR1 and CDR2 (germline): SGHRS, YFSETQ. V lost 2 bases and J 2 bases, leaving 8 bases between the germline ends. The CDR3 has 14 residues. The CDR3 DNA follows: TGCGCCAGCAGCTTCCAAGGAACTGGAAACACCATATATTTT. Amino acid sequence: CASSFQGTGNTIYF.